Below are 21 T cell receptor beta chains sequenced from a single sample in a study of identifying expanded T cells in peripheral blood. Libraries were prepared by immunoSEQ multiplex PCR; TCRdb keeps only in-frame clonotypes and omits some of them. The sample shows over 70,000 clones, 88% of them seen only once. The sample taken for sequencing was blood. Receptor source: a person aged 18 to 70 in good health.

This clone is medium-sized in the sample. V is TRBV28 and J is TRBJ2-5; 7 bases are a match to TRBD2. CDR1 and CDR2 from the germline V gene are MDHEN and SYDVKM. After removal of 4 bases from V and 2 bases from J, the junction contained 7 bases not matched to a gene. The CDR3 sequence is 15 residues long. CDR3 sequence reads: CASSSPSGAQETQYF. CDR3 in DNA: TGTGCCAGCAGTTCTCCAAGCGGGGCACAAGAGACCCAGTACTTC.

This chain connects TRBV4-3 to TRBJ2-1; 9 bases are a match to TRBD1. The CDR3 is made up of 15 amino acids. Unmatched junction bases numbered 11, after V lost 0 bases and J lost 14 bases. Germline V lookup: CDR1 LGHNA, CDR2 YSLEER. DNA for the CDR3: TGCGCCAGCAGCCAAGATCCGGGACAGGGTCTCCTTAAGTTCTTC. Protein: CASSQDPGQGLLKFF.

The V call is TRBV11-2, the J call TRBJ2-7; D is ambiguous. Trimming took off 8 bases at V and 6 bases at J, with 17 bases between the two ends. The germline CDR1 and CDR2 sequences are SGHAT and FQNNGV. The CDR3 totals 13 residues. Here the CDR3 DNA reads TGTGCCAGCTTTCCAGGCGGAGTTAGCGAGCAGTACTTC. This translates into CASFPGGVSEQYF.

The sample holds a few counts of this clone. The chain is built from TRBV28 and TRBJ2-7; 8 nucleotides align to TRBD2. Germline loops: CDR1 MDHEN, CDR2 SYDVKM. This CDR3 region has 16 residues. Trimming at V came to 7 bases and at J to 0 bases, leaving 11 bases not matched to a gene. The CDR3 bases are TGTGCCAGCACCATATTGGGTAGCGGGGACTCCTACGAGCAGTACTTC. Its protein is CASTILGSGDSYEQYF.

The genes are TRBV7-7 and TRBJ2-6; 7 bases are shared with TRBD1. The CDR3 covers 16 residues. J was trimmed by 1 base and V by 5 bases; bases with no gene match: 5. Germline V lookup: CDR1 SSHAT, CDR2 FNYEAQ (reference sequence). CDR3 DNA sequence: TGTGCCAGCAGCCCACTGACAGGGTCTGGGGCCAACGTCCTGACTTTC. Encoded protein: CASSPLTGSGANVLTF.

V usage is TRBV6-6 and J usage is TRBJ1-2; possible D gene TRBD1, 5 bases. With 1 base removed from V and 2 bases from J, the gap between germline ends came to 11 bases. The germline V gene has CDR1 MNHNY and CDR2 SVGAGI (reference sequence). The CDR3 contains 15 residues. CDR3 loop: CASSYLARGNYGYTF. The CDR3 DNA reads TGTGCCAGCAGTTACTTGGCCCGGGGGAACTATGGCTACACCTTC.

The chain joins TRBV7-9 to TRBJ1-5; D is ambiguous. This CDR3 spans 13 amino acids. V lost 2 bases, J lost 4 bases, and 6 bases lay in between. Germline CDR1 reads SEHNR; CDR2 reads FQNEAQ (reference sequence). CDR3 sequence reads: CASSLTDNQPQHF. CDR3 in DNA: TGTGCCAGCAGCTTAACAGATAATCAGCCCCAGCATTTT.

This sequence joins TRBV5-4 and TRBJ1-1; D is undetermined. The CDR3 runs to 15 residues. Germline-derived CDR1 and CDR2 are SGHNT and YYREEE (reference sequence). V gave up 4 bases and J gave up 0 bases, with 13 bases separating them. The CDR3 DNA reads TGTGCCAGCAGCCTGCTAGGACTTTTGAACACTGAAGCTTTCTTT. As protein: CASSLLGLLNTEAFF. Full variable domain (outside the CDR3, taken from reference TRBV5-4 and TRBJ1-1): ETGVTQSPTHLIKTRGQQVTLRCSSQSGHNTVSWYQQALGQGPQFIFQYYREEENGRGNFPPRFSGLQFPNYSSELNVNALELDDSALYLCASSLLGLLNTEAFFGQGTRLTVV.

A single count supports this clone. The rearrangement links TRBV4-3 to TRBJ1-2, with D unclear. The V end lost 0 bases, the J end lost 8 bases, and 10 bases lay between the germline ends. Germline V gives CDR1 LGHNA, CDR2 YSLEER. The length of the CDR3 is 13 residues. The CDR3 coding sequence is TGCGCCAGCAGCCAAGATGGAGGGAAGGGCTACACCTTC. Its protein product is CASSQDGGKGYTF.

The rearrangement links TRBV4-3 to TRBJ2-4; D might be TRBD1 (6 bases). There are 17 residues in the CDR3. Germline lookup yields CDR1 LGHNA and CDR2 YSLEER. V shed 0 bases and J shed 1 base, with 13 bases lying between them. Written as DNA, the CDR3 is TGCGCCAGCAGCCAAGACCCGGGACATCCCGCCAAAAACATTCAGTACTTC. As protein: CASSQDPGHPAKNIQYF.

The chain is built from TRBV14 and TRBJ2-1; D is perhaps TRBD1 (6 bases). Per germline, CDR1 SGHDN and CDR2 FVKESK. CDR3 length: 19 residues. V lost 2 bases to trimming and J lost 4 bases, with 24 bases between them. CDR3 DNA: TGTGCCAGCAGCCAAAGGGGACGGGAAACAGGGAGCTGGTACAATGAGCAGTTCTTC. Translation gives CASSQRGRETGSWYNEQFF.

This clone was found a few times. This chain uses TRBV6-4 with TRBJ1-3, with D tentatively TRBD1 (5 bases). This CDR3 has 14 residues. Germline V gene sequence: CDR1 MRHNA, CDR2 SNTAGT. V was cut by 5 bases and J by 1 base, with 9 bases left in between. The CDR3, as DNA: TGTGCCAGCAGTTATGGGGGTTCTGGAAACACCATATATTTT. Translating gives CASSYGGSGNTIYF.

The chain links TRBV4-3 to TRBJ2-7, with D possibly matching TRBD1 (6 bases). The CDR3 loop spans 17 amino acids. Trimming pared 0 bases from V and 0 bases from J, leaving 15 bases between. Germline CDR1 LGHNA, CDR2 YSLEER. The CDR3 sequence is CASSQDARQGRSYEQYF. The CDR3 DNA is TGCGCCAGCAGCCAAGATGCTAGGCAGGGGCGCTCCTACGAGCAGTACTTC.

J is TRBJ2-7 and V is TRBV21-1; TRBD2 is taken as the D call from the table, unchecked against the DNA. TRBV21-1 is recorded as a pseudogene. The CDR3 loop spans 12 amino acids. The CDR3 DNA follows: TGTGCCAGCAGGCGATCGGGGTACGAGCAGTACTTC. Its translation is CASRRSGYEQYF.

This clone showed up just once. The CDR3 region has the DNA TGTGCCAGCAGCTTACTGGCAGGGTGGTCGAACGAGCAGTACTTC. The encoded protein is CASSLLAGWSNEQYF. V and J are TRBV7-6 and TRBJ2-7, with D possibly being TRBD1 (5 bases). Germline values: CDR1 SGHVS, CDR2 FNYEAQ. V was trimmed by 2 bases and J by 5 bases, leaving 16 bases between them. The CDR3 contains 15 residues.

V usage is TRBV6-5 and J usage is TRBJ2-1; tentatively, D is TRBD2 (6 bases). The CDR3 runs 14 residues. Trimming stripped 2 bases from V and 5 bases from J, with 10 bases between. Per germline, CDR1 MNHEY and CDR2 SVGAGI. CDR3 nucleotide sequence: TGTGCCAGCAGTTACAAGACTAGTGACAATGAGCAGTTCTTC. As protein: CASSYKTSDNEQFF.

V is TRBV6-1 and J is TRBJ2-3; the D is unclear. CDR1 and CDR2 from the germline V gene are MNHNS and SASEGT. The CDR3 totals 14 residues. Trimming removed 7 bases at V and 4 bases at J, with 15 bases between. The CDR3 DNA reads as TGTGCCAGCACCGAAGGGATTCAGGCAGATACGCAGTATTTT. Amino acid sequence: CASTEGIQADTQYF.

The J gene is TRBJ1-4, the V gene TRBV2, with TRBD1 as a possible D gene (5 bases). The V end lost 8 bases, the J end lost 4 bases, and 14 bases lay between the germline ends. The CDR3 has 14 amino acids. Germline values: CDR1 SNHLY, CDR2 FYNNEI. The CDR3 DNA is TGTGCCAGCGATGGGGGAGGGCTTAATGAAAAACTGTTTTTT. Its translation is CASDGGGLNEKLFF.

This clone was detected only a few times. This sequence joins TRBV6-1 and TRBJ1-5, with 9 bases identical to TRBD1. The CDR3 contains 13 residues. Per the germline V gene, CDR1 is MNHNS and CDR2 is SASEGT. With V trimmed by 6 bases and J by 5 bases, 2 bases remained unmatched. The CDR3 region has the DNA TGTGCCAGCAGAAGGACAGGGGATCAGCCCCAGCATTTT. It is translated as CASRRTGDQPQHF.

The genes are TRBV6-6 and TRBJ1-1; D is ambiguous. CDR1 and CDR2 (germline): MNHNY, SVGAGI (reference sequence). With 6 bases removed from V and 4 bases from J, the gap between germline ends came to 18 bases. This CDR3 is built from 15 residues. CDR3 bases: TGTGCCAGCAGCCTGGCCGGCTCAAGGACCACTGAAGCTTTCTTT. Translating it yields CASSLAGSRTTEAFF.

The chain recombines TRBV12-5 with TRBJ1-1; tentatively, D is TRBD1 (5 bases). The V gene's germline CDR1 is LGHNT and CDR2 FRNRAP. There are 12 residues in the CDR3. V was trimmed by 7 bases and J by 5 bases, leaving 11 bases between them. CDR3 amino acids: CASAIGGTEAFF. Written as DNA, the CDR3 is TGTGCTAGTGCTATCGGGGGAACTGAAGCTTTCTTT.